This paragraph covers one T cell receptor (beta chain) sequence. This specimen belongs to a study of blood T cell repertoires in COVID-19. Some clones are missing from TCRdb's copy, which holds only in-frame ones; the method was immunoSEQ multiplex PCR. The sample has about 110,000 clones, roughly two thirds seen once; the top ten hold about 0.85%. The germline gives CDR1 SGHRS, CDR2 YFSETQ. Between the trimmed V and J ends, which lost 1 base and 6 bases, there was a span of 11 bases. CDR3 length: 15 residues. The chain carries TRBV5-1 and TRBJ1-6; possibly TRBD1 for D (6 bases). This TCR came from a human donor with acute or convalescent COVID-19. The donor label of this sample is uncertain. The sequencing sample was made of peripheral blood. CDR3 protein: CASSLYQGFNSPLHF. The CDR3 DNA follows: TGCGCCAGCAGCTTGTACCAGGGGTTTAATTCACCCCTCCACTTT.